One T cell receptor (beta chain) is described in this entry. This sample stems from a study of blood T cell repertoires in COVID-19. The authors' processing: Reference gene primers were amplified, and this amplification served to estimate nucleated cell counts. Assay: immunoSEQ multiplex PCR; the TCRdb copy retains only in-frame clones and omits some. V, J and clone size reflect that table, while D and trimming were determined from the DNA. The sample has over 200,000 clones, 70% to 90% seen once. Participant age was roughly 18 to 89 years, and participants resided in roughly 24 US areas. Self-reported history from a screening survey and questionnaire set each donor's cohort. The germline gives CDR1 MGHRA, CDR2 YSYEKL. The ends lost 3 bases at V and 2 bases at J; junction bases unmatched: 9. The CDR3 extends over 16 amino acids.

The source material was PBMCs or T cells enriched from blood (not recorded which). This chain joins TRBV4-1 and TRBJ2-7, with 8 bases that match TRBD2. This receptor was taken from a man aged 18 to 29 who had recovered from COVID-19. The CDR3 protein is CASSQATSGVPYEQYF. In DNA, the CDR3 is TGCGCCAGCAGCCAGGCCACTAGCGGTGTCCCCTACGAGCAGTACTTC.